These 14 T cell receptor beta chains were sequenced from one sample in a study of identifying expanded T cells in peripheral blood. Sequencing used immunoSEQ multiplex PCR; TCRdb keeps in-frame clones, though not all of them. The repertoire holds 95,000 to 150,000 clones, with around four fifths as singletons. Sequencing was carried out using blood. The receptors come from a person between 18 and 75 years old in good health.

The chain couples TRBV6-1 to TRBJ1-6; D unresolved. V was cut by 2 bases and J by 13 bases, with 9 bases left in between. The CDR3 covers 12 residues. Germline assignment: CDR1 MNHNS and CDR2 SASEGT. The CDR3 DNA is TGTGCCAGCAGTGAAAGGTACGGGCCCCTCCACTTT. Translation gives CASSERYGPLHF.

This clone was seen a single time. V is TRBV30 and J is TRBJ1-2; D unclear. This CDR3 comprises 14 residues. V dropped 2 bases and J dropped 4 bases, with 14 bases sitting between them. The germline gives CDR1 GTSNPN, CDR2 SVGIG (reference sequence). DNA for the CDR3: TGTGCCTGGAGTCGGGAGAGCGCAGGCTATGGCTACACCTTC. This gives the protein CAWSRESAGYGYTF.

For the CDR3, the DNA is TGTGCCAGCAGCTTAGCGGAGACCCAGTACTTC. Translation gives CASSLAETQYF. The chain uses TRBV7-9 and TRBJ2-5; no clear D. The germline gives CDR1 SEHNR, CDR2 FQNEAQ (reference sequence). The CDR3 spans 11 residues. Trimming took off 0 bases at V and 5 bases at J, with 1 base between the two ends.

This clone turned up a few times. V gene TRBV9 combines with J gene TRBJ1-2; a weak D match, TRBD1 (6 bases). Trimming left V 3 bases short and J 0 bases short, with 6 bases between. The CDR3 length is 13 residues. Germline V gives CDR1 SGDLS, CDR2 YYNGEE. Written as DNA, the CDR3 is TGTGCCAGCAGCGGGACAGCTAACTATGGCTACACCTTC. It encodes CASSGTANYGYTF.

V is TRBV11-2 and J is TRBJ2-6, with a tentative D call TRBD2 (6 bases). The CDR3 sequence is 19 residues long. CDR1 is SGHAT, CDR2 FQNNGV, per germline. V was clipped by 3 bases and J by 0 bases, with 18 bases between them. The CDR3 DNA reads as TGTGCCAGCAGCTTTCCAGGGACTGTCACCCTCTCTGGGGCCAACGTCCTGACTTTC. Translated: CASSFPGTVTLSGANVLTF.

This chain connects TRBV7-9 to TRBJ2-7; TRBD2 might be the D (5 bases). V lost 3 bases to trimming and J lost 3 bases, with 9 bases between them. Germline V gene sequence: CDR1 SEHNR, CDR2 FQNEAQ (reference sequence). The CDR3 totals 13 residues. The CDR3 sequence is CASSLRVGYEQYF. In nucleotides, the CDR3 is TGTGCCAGCAGCTTGAGGGTGGGCTACGAGCAGTACTTC.

This clone showed up just a few times. The chain is built from TRBV6-5 and TRBJ1-1; D gene uncertain. Between the trimmed V and J ends, which lost 4 bases and 5 bases, there was a span of 5 bases. This CDR3 has 11 amino acids. Germline V gene sequence: CDR1 MNHEY, CDR2 SVGAGI. The CDR3 loop reads CASSLVTEAFF. The CDR3 DNA follows: TGTGCCAGCAGTTTAGTGACTGAAGCTTTCTTT.

V gene TRBV6-1 combines with J gene TRBJ1-2, with 7 bases fitting TRBD1. This CDR3 is 14 amino acids long. The trim removed 0 bases at V and 7 bases at J, leaving 5 bases unmatched. The germline V gene has CDR1 MNHNS and CDR2 SASEGT. In DNA, the CDR3 is TGTGCCAGCAGTGAAGCAACAGGGGTAGGTGGCTACACCTTC. Residues: CASSEATGVGGYTF.

For this clone: The same CDR3 also results from other DNA sequences found in this sample. The chain carries TRBV5-1 and TRBJ1-2; possible D gene TRBD1, 6 bases. V was trimmed by 4 bases and J by 7 bases, leaving 14 bases between them. The CDR3 totals 13 residues. Germline-derived CDR1 and CDR2 are SGHRS and YFSETQ. CDR3 residues: CASSPGQRGGYTF. Here the CDR3 DNA reads TGCGCCAGCAGCCCCGGACAGCGGGGTGGCTACACCTTC.

The V and J genes are TRBV29-1 and TRBJ1-5; D gene ambiguous. V was pared by 0 bases and J by 3 bases, with 3 bases between. Germline CDR1 reads SQVTM; CDR2 reads ANQGSEA. This CDR3 contains 12 residues. CDR3 nucleotides: TGCAGCGTTGAAGAACCCAATCAGCCCCAGCATTTT. Translated: CSVEEPNQPQHF.

The chain has TRBV5-6 and TRBJ2-7; D is unclear. V lost 2 bases and J 2 bases, leaving 14 bases between the germline ends. The CDR3 loop spans 15 amino acids. Germline CDR1 SGHDT, CDR2 YYEEEE. The CDR3 nucleotides are TGTGCCAGCAGCTTAAGGGTCAGCATCCCCTACGAGCAGTACTTC. Its translation: CASSLRVSIPYEQYF. Using reference TRBV5-6 and TRBJ2-7 for the parts outside the CDR3, the full variable domain is DAGVTQSPTHLIKTRGQQVTLRCSPKSGHDTVSWYQQALGQGPQFIFQYYEEEERQRGNFPDRFSGHQFPNYSSELNVNALLLGDSALYLCASSLRVSIPYEQYFGPGTRLTVT.

V is TRBV7-2 and J is TRBJ1-1, with D possibly being TRBD1 (6 bases). This CDR3 comprises 14 residues. V was shortened by 4 bases and J by 10 bases, with 19 bases between the two germline ends. The germline CDR1 and CDR2 sequences are SGHTA and FQGNSA. Written as DNA, the CDR3 is TGTGCCAGCAGCTCCGGCCCAAGCGGGGGGCGAGCTTTCTTT. As protein: CASSSGPSGGRAFF.

This chain connects TRBV6-6 to TRBJ2-7; D tentatively reads TRBD1 or TRBD2 (5 bases each). Trimming took off 6 bases at V and 0 bases at J, with 12 bases between the two ends. Germline V gives CDR1 MNHNY, CDR2 SVGAGI (reference sequence). The CDR3 loop spans 14 amino acids. The CDR3 bases are TGTGCCAGCAGATGGGACGGAGACTCCTACGAGCAGTACTTC. Translated, it gives CASRWDGDSYEQYF.

The V gene is TRBV5-6, the J gene TRBJ1-1; D ambiguous. This CDR3 has 13 amino acids. The germline V gene encodes CDR1 SGHDT and CDR2 YYEEEE. V lost 0 bases to trimming and J lost 3 bases, with 6 bases between them. CDR3 DNA: TGTGCCAGCAGCTTGGGGATGGACACTGAAGCTTTCTTT. Translating gives CASSLGMDTEAFF.